The T cell receptor beta chain under discussion was sequenced for a study of blood T cell repertoires in COVID-19. With 0 bases removed from V and 0 bases from J, the gap between germline ends came to 5 bases. CDR3 length equals 14 residues. Germline V gene sequence: CDR1 MDHEN, CDR2 SYDVKM. Two consecutive negative NP/OP PCR tests, clearance, or resolved symptoms defined Cohort 3 recovery. The assay was immunoSEQ multiplex PCR, and TCRdb's table has in-frame clones only and misses some. The sample has about 330,000 clones; 88% are singletons. The specimen was PBMCs or T cells enriched from blood (not recorded which). This rearrangement joins TRBV28 to TRBJ1-1; D is unresolved. This clonotype was sampled from a man aged 30 to 45 who had recovered from COVID-19. DNA of the CDR3: TGTGCCAGCAGTTTATGGAGTTTGAACACTGAAGCTTTCTTT. Residues: CASSLWSLNTEAFF. Combining the CDR3 with reference TRBV28 and TRBJ1-1 gives the whole variable domain DVKVTQSSRYLVKRTGEKVFLECVQDMDHENMFWYRQDPGLGLRLIYFSYDVKMKEKGDIPEGYSVSREKKERFSLILESASTNQTSMYLCASSLWSLNTEAFFGQGTRLTVV.